Listed here are 9 T cell receptor beta chains from one sample, sequenced in a study of radiotherapy plus CTLA-4 blockade in lung cancer. Assay used: immunoSEQ multiplex PCR; TCRdb lists only in-frame clones, some missing. This sample carries about 97,000 clones, around 79% of them seen once, and the ten largest clones take about 3%. Specimen: peripheral blood, collected from a patient treated with radiotherapy plus ipilimumab. The source is a human donor with non-small cell lung cancer who had a partial response to radiotherapy plus ipilimumab. Some clones in this sample may be carry-over from other donors' samples.

The chain recombines TRBV6-6 with TRBJ2-1; D possibly corresponds to TRBD1 (5 bases). The germline V gene encodes CDR1 MNHNY and CDR2 SVGAGI (reference sequence). The CDR3 covers 16 residues. With 1 base removed from V and 12 bases from J, the gap between germline ends came to 22 bases. The chain's CDR3 is CASSYYAGPNPGWQFF. The DNA of the CDR3 is TGTGCCAGCAGTTACTACGCCGGGCCAAATCCAGGGTGGCAGTTCTTC.

The CDR3 DNA follows: TGCGCCAGCAGCTTGGGCACAAATGAAAAACTGTTTTTT. This gives the protein CASSLGTNEKLFF. The rearrangement uses TRBV5-1 and TRBJ1-4; D is undetermined. V lost 0 bases, J lost 5 bases, and 5 bases lay in between. Germline values: CDR1 SGHRS, CDR2 YFSETQ. The CDR3 is 13 residues long.

The chain carries TRBV5-4 and TRBJ1-1; 9 positions match TRBD1. V lost 3 bases, J lost 7 bases, and 4 bases stayed unmatched. This CDR3 is built from 13 residues. In germline, CDR1 is SGHNT, CDR2 YYREEE (reference sequence). CDR3 sequence (DNA): TGTGCCAGCAGCTCCGGACAGGGGATTGAAGCTTTCTTT. This sequence encodes CASSSGQGIEAFF.

The chain uses TRBV18 and TRBJ2-5; 9 nucleotides align to TRBD2. J lost 3 bases, V lost 1 base, and 12 bases had no gene match. CDR1 KGHSH and CDR2 LQKENI come from the germline V gene. This CDR3 is 18 amino acids long. CDR3 nucleotides: TGTGCCAGCTCACCACTACCCAGCGGGGGGTACAAAAAAGAGACCCAGTACTTC. Residues: CASSPLPSGGYKKETQYF.

This chain links TRBV6-5 with TRBJ1-2; TRBD1 is a possible D gene (5 bases). Per germline, CDR1 MNHEY and CDR2 SVGAGI. Trimming cost V 5 bases and J 4 bases, with 11 bases left between them. CDR3 length: 13 residues. For the CDR3, the DNA is TGTGCCAGCAGTGAAGCAGGGATCTATGGCTACACCTTC. Amino acids: CASSEAGIYGYTF.

This chain links TRBV19 with TRBJ2-3; D is perhaps TRBD1 (6 bases). This CDR3 has 18 amino acids. Looked up from germline, CDR1 is LNHDA and CDR2 is SQIVND (reference sequence). The V and J ends lost 3 bases and 0 bases respectively, with 19 bases between them. This CDR3 reads CASSISIQGDPSTDTQYF. The CDR3 DNA reads TGTGCCAGTAGTATCTCAATACAGGGAGACCCTAGCACAGATACGCAGTATTTT.

The chain employs TRBV19 and TRBJ2-5, with 12 bases fitting TRBD1. The CDR3 is made up of 16 amino acids. Per the germline V gene, CDR1 is LNHDA and CDR2 is SQIVND (reference sequence). J was trimmed by 4 bases and V by 4 bases; bases with no gene match: 7. CDR3 residues: CASSTPGQGAGETQYF. DNA for the CDR3: TGTGCCAGTAGTACTCCGGGACAGGGGGCTGGAGAGACCCAGTACTTC.

The chain recombines TRBV6-1 with TRBJ1-6; D perhaps matches TRBD1 (5 bases). Germline loops: CDR1 MNHNS, CDR2 SASEGT. The CDR3 loop spans 16 amino acids. Trimming removed 3 bases at V and 5 bases at J, with 14 bases between. In DNA, the CDR3 is TGTGCCAGCAGTGACGGTAGGGGTCATAATAATTCACCCCTCCACTTT. Translated, it gives CASSDGRGHNNSPLHF.

The CDR3, as DNA: TGCGCCAGCAGTGAAGGAACTAGAAACTACAATGAGCAGTTCTTC. It encodes CASSEGTRNYNEQFF. V usage is TRBV10-2 and J usage is TRBJ2-1; a weak D match, TRBD2 (5 bases). V was trimmed by 3 bases and J by 3 bases, leaving 12 bases between them. The germline gives CDR1 WSHSY, CDR2 SAAADI. The CDR3 is 15 amino acids.